The next 14 T cell receptor beta chains were all read from a single sample in a study of CD8+CD57+ T cells in acquired aplastic anemia. Genomic DNA constituted the template upon which TCR beta VDJ and CDR3 profiling was performed. TCRdb itself ran the reads through MiXCR, one entry per CDR3 protein. The sample yields 260,000 or so distinct CDR3 sequences, 82% seen once. The authors sequenced patients whose flow cytometry had shown CD8+CD57+ cell expansion. The specimen was sorted CD4+, CD8+, or CD8+CD57+ T cells (not recorded which) from PBMCs. The receptors here all came from a human donor with aplastic anemia.

Details on this clonotype: A single base separates this from a much larger clone, so it may be a read error. The gene calls are TRBV7-2 and TRBJ2-1; 7 nucleotides line up with TRBD2. Losses at the gene ends were 1 base for V and 8 bases for J; bases not matched to a gene: 11. Germline V gene sequence: CDR1 SGHTA, CDR2 FQGNSA. The CDR3 totals 16 residues. The CDR3 sequence: CASSLERSRGRDEQFF. The DNA for the CDR3 is TGTGCCAGCAGCTTAGAAAGAAGCCGGGGGAGGGATGAGCAGTTCTTC.

The table lists this clonotype with a count of one. The chain uses TRBV5-1 and TRBJ2-7; 9 nucleotides align to TRBD2. The CDR3 has 15 amino acids. The trim removed 0 bases at V and 3 bases at J, leaving 4 bases unmatched. Germline V CDR1 and CDR2: SGHRS, YFSETQ. In DNA form, the CDR3 reads TGCGCCAGCAGCTTGGGGCTAGCGGGGCTCTACGAGCAGTACTTC. Its translation is CASSLGLAGLYEQYF. Based on the CDR3 plus reference TRBV5-1 and TRBJ2-7, the full variable domain is KAGVTQTPRYLIKTRGQQVTLSCSPISGHRSVSWYQQTPGQGLQFLFEYFSETQRNKGNFPGRFSGRQFSNSRSEMNVSTLELGDSALYLCASSLGLAGLYEQYFGPGTRLTVT.

The CDR3 nucleotides are TGTGCCACCAGCAGAGCTGCCGGCCCCTACAACGAGCAGTACTTC. Encoded protein: CATSRAAGPYNEQYF. The chain couples TRBV15 to TRBJ2-1; D ambiguous. The end of the DNA is better explained by TRBJ2-7, so the J call may be wrong. Germline lookup yields CDR1 LNHNV and CDR2 YYDKDF (reference sequence). The CDR3 is 15 amino acids.

The chain joins TRBV7-3 to TRBJ2-5; weak D call: TRBD1 (6 bases). This CDR3 has 15 amino acids. V lost 8 bases, J lost 13 bases, and 29 bases lay in between. The germline V gene has CDR1 SGHTA and CDR2 FQGTGA. The CDR3: CASSRQANAVENWYF. The CDR3 nucleotides are TGTGCCAGCTCAAGACAGGCCAACGCCGTTGAAAACTGGTACTTC.

Regarding this clonotype: At one of its ends the junction is not consistent with the germline gene, which may arise from a read error. CDR3 in DNA: TGTGCCAGCAGCCAAGGAGAAGTGGAAGAGACCAAGTACTTC. This sequence encodes CASSQGEVEETKYF. The chain is built from TRBV7-2 and TRBJ2-5; D gene ambiguous. Germline CDR1 SGHTA, CDR2 FQGNSA. The CDR3 is made up of 14 amino acids. Using reference TRBV7-2 and TRBJ2-5 for the parts outside the CDR3, the full variable domain is GAGVSQSPSNKVTEKGKDVELRCDPISGHTALYWYRQSLGQGLEFLIYFQGNSAPDKSGLPSDRFSAERTGGSVSTLTIQRTQQEDSAVYLCASSQGEVEETKYFGPGTRLLVL.

This clonotype was counted a single time. The CDR3 does not end in the conserved phenylalanine or tryptophan, so this is likely a read error. The DNA is omitted, as the CDR3 cannot be located on it reliably, and the CDR3 follows TCRdb's listing. The chain links TRBV7-8 to TRBJ2-1; the tabulated D call, TRBD2, remains unverified against the DNA. The CDR3 extends over 13 residues, inclusive of both ends. Germline assignment: CDR1 SGHVS and CDR2 FQNEAQ. The CDR3 here is CASSLGGGHEQQY.

V is TRBV29-1 and J is TRBJ1-2, with a tentative D call TRBD1 (5 bases). The CDR3 is 12 amino acids. The V end lost 3 bases, the J end lost 8 bases, and 13 bases lay between the germline ends. From germline, CDR1 is SQVTM and CDR2 ANQGSEA. CDR3 nucleotide sequence: TGCAGCGTTGAGAGACAGATGGACGGCTACACCTTC. It translates to CSVERQMDGYTF.

This clonotype was seen only once. V and J are TRBV6-1 and TRBJ2-2; the D gene could be TRBD1 or TRBD2 (5 bases each). V was cut by 11 bases and J by 5 bases, with 18 bases left in between. CDR1 and CDR2 (germline): MNHNS, SASEGT. This CDR3 region has 14 residues. CDR3 protein: CAGTDPTATGELFF. The DNA for the CDR3 is TGTGCCGGGACCGATCCCACCGCTACCGGGGAGCTGTTTTTT.

As to this clonotype: Given the absence of the conserved phenylalanine or tryptophan at the CDR3 end, a read error is likely. This rearrangement joins TRBV9 to TRBJ2-7; TRBD1 is a possible D gene (7 bases). CDR3 length: 14 residues. Germline values: CDR1 SGDLS, CDR2 YYNGEE. DNA for the CDR3: TGTGCCACCAGCGGAGGGGGCTCGGCCAATGAGCAGTACTCC. This sequence encodes CATSGGGSANEQYS.

V gene TRBV2 combines with J gene TRBJ1-1, with D possibly matching TRBD1 (5 bases). The germline V gene encodes CDR1 SNHLY and CDR2 FYNNEI. Trimming removed 6 bases from V and 5 bases from J, with 16 bases in between. The CDR3 loop spans 14 amino acids. The CDR3, as DNA: TGTGCCAGCAGAGGGGACCCCGAAAGGACTGAAGCTTTCTTT. Encoded protein: CASRGDPERTEAFF.

V usage is TRBV2 and J usage is TRBJ2-3, with 9 bases aligning to TRBD2. The CDR3 length is 14 residues. The V gene's germline CDR1 is SNHLY and CDR2 FYNNEI. Trimming removed 8 bases from V and 7 bases from J; junction bases left unmatched: 10. CDR3 loop: CASGLAGAANTQYF. The DNA of the CDR3 is TGTGCCAGCGGGTTAGCGGGAGCAGCCAATACGCAGTATTTT.

As to this clonotype: The CDR3 carries no conserved terminal phenylalanine or tryptophan, so it likely arises from a read error. The chain links TRBV2 to TRBJ1-2; 10 bases are a match to TRBD1. CDR3 length equals 16 residues. The germline gives CDR1 SNHLY, CDR2 FYNNEI. Unmatched junction bases numbered 14, after V lost 8 bases and J lost 5 bases. The CDR3: CASGSRDRGTQYGYTC. The CDR3, as DNA: TGTGCCAGCGGCTCACGGGACAGGGGCACGCAGTATGGCTACACCTGC.

CDR3 loop: CASSLARGPATQYYEQYV. In nucleotides, the CDR3 is TGTGCCAGCAGCTTAGCGCGAGGTCCCGCTACGCAGTATTACGAGCAGTACGTC. This chain links TRBV7-8 with TRBJ2-7; D remains ambiguous. The CDR3 length is 18 residues. Trimming took off 0 bases at V and 4 bases at J, with 22 bases between the two ends. CDR1 and CDR2 from the germline V gene are SGHVS and FQNEAQ.

A word on this clonotype: The junction departs from the called germline gene at one end, perhaps through a read error. CDR3 bases: TGTGCCAGCAGCATAGCCCCCGGGACAAAGACGACCCATTTC. Protein product: CASSIAPGTKTTHF. The chain employs TRBV7-6 and TRBJ2-5; possible D gene TRBD1, 6 bases. Germline CDR1 SGHVS, CDR2 FNYEAQ. The CDR3 has 14 residues.